The clone carrying this T cell receptor (beta chain) was counted a single time. The data are from a study of blood T cell repertoires in COVID-19. Study-wide context: Spain, Italy and the United States supplied samples that represented acute and convalescent COVID-19. PBMCs, B-cell-depleted T cells, or T cells provided the cDNA or gDNA that made up the material.

Original processing notes: Reference gene primers were amplified, and this amplification served to estimate nucleated cell counts. Sequenced by immunoSEQ multiplex PCR; TCRdb stores in-frame clones only, minus some. V and J calls and clone size are as listed in that table; D and trimming were resolved from the DNA. The data hold about 130,000 clones, with about 86% observed a single time. V dropped 6 bases and J dropped 8; count of bases not matched to a gene: 16. The CDR3 extends over 16 amino acids. Germline CDR1 reads MNHEY; CDR2 reads SVGEGT. The chain has TRBV6-2 or TRBV6-3 and TRBJ2-1; 7 bases match TRBD2. Sequencing was performed on peripheral blood. The clonotype was recovered from a woman between 50 and 59 years old who had recovered from COVID-19. The CDR3 reads CASSSGGWGRRHEQFF. DNA for the CDR3: TGTGCCAGCAGCTCGGGAGGATGGGGAAGACGGCATGAGCAGTTCTTC.